This note documents a single T cell receptor (beta chain) sequence. This clonotype was recorded many times. Its specific antigen is unknown. No per-base quality is available; no much larger clone lies one base away. This specimen comes from a study of human T cells and chemical hapten exposure (dated by TCRdb to the early 2020s). Regarding the research as a whole: For sensitization, 2% DPC in acetone was applied to a roughly 2 cm by roughly 2 cm area of upper inner arm skin. Patient blood was sampled pre-sensitization (week 0) and at 2, 6 and about 24 weeks after DPC sensitization. Alopecia areata with under or over 50% scalp involvement, alopecia totalis and alopecia universalis were represented in the patient cohort, which was mostly female. Libraries were combined into a pool for sequencing, and differences in TCR yield between samples came mainly from small differences in library volumes within the pool. Patch testing on the upper back used Finn chambers containing 0.01% DPC, with scoring done after 6 days according to International Contact Dermatitis Research Group standards. Some 29 alopecia patients gave blood for TCR sequencing at one to four time points (pre-sensitization, 2, 6 and 24 weeks). Throughout the study period of about 22 weeks, patients also received therapeutic DPC doses to the scalp every week. This study followed changes in the peripheral blood TCR repertoire in vivo during primary and secondary sensitization of alopecia patients to the hapten diphenylcyclopropenone (DPC). Results and caveats for the whole study, not just this receptor: No change with DPC sensitization was found in the number of TCRs above 1 in 1000 frequency, and no evidence of global repertoire structure alterations was found. Alopecia, a presumed autoimmune disease, was present in all patients, so the immune response of the patients might differ from that of healthy individuals. Compared with pre-sensitization or healthy control sets, expanded TCRs formed significantly more large CDR3 similarity clusters, which is consistent with antigen-driven responses. Patch test score was positively correlated with the number of PT1 expanded TCRs, with significance at thresholds 8, 16 and 32 but not at 4. Repeated subsampling changed both the strength of the expansion versus patch-test correlation and the threshold at which the correlation became significant.

V is shortened by 3 bases, J by 3 bases, and the region joining them spans 17 bases. The germline V gene sets CDR1 to LGHNA and CDR2 to YNFKEQ. The CDR3, from cysteine to phenylalanine, totals 16 residues. CDR3 DNA is the only sequence kept; it has 48 bases, read in frame from the first base. The library was built by means of RACE. TCRdb shows the sequencer as NextSeq 500. During library preparation, unique molecular identifiers were attached to individual cDNA molecules so that TCRs could be counted quantitatively and reproducibly. From each blood RNA sample, both TCR alpha and TCR beta chains were sequenced. The original pipeline was this. A median of about 100,000 TCRs per sample was observed, with a range of about 23,224 to 690,600. V, J and CDR3 annotation of the TCR reads was performed with the Decombinator software suite. For the PS versus PT1 abundance plots, all samples were subsampled to the same number of TCRs (28,000). Expanded TCRs were defined as absent before sensitization and observed at least eight times at the 2-week time point. TCRdb trimmed public reads at Q25 via fastp, called clones via MiXCR and kept in-frame beta chains. When rows share a CDR3 protein, they turn into one entry using the most common DNA and genes. V and J calls and clone size were set by TCRdb, not the authors. The table for this sample lists around 70,000 distinct CDR3 sequences; approximately 10% of them were counted only once. More than 1.3% of the sample lies in the top ten.

Sample time point, as interpreted from the label and publication: patch test 3, about 24 weeks after DPC sensitization. The treatment or condition tag for this specimen amounts to: therapeutic diphenylcyclopropenone sensitization with weekly scalp DPC. At every patch-test visit, the blood draw took place before the patch test was put on. Eligible patients were aged 18 to 70, diagnosed with alopecia, deemed suitable for DPC therapy, and excluded if pregnant. Unfractionated whole blood was collected in Tempus Blood RNA tubes, and total RNA was extracted from that blood. The source of this sequence is a woman between 50 and 59 years old with alopecia areata. Some clones in this sample may be carry-over from other donors' samples. Sequenced here: whole blood, sampled in connection with sensitization to the hapten diphenylcyclopropenone (DPC). Here the chain combines TRBV4-2 and TRBJ1-2; matching of 5 bases hints at TRBD1 as the D gene. The CDR3 loop reads CASSQRDLPVDYGYTF. The bases read TGTGCCAGCAGCCAGCGGGACCTCCCAGTGGACTATGGCTACACCTTC.